The T cell receptor (beta chain) described here comes from a study of blood T cell repertoires in COVID-19. The ends lost 6 bases at V and 8 bases at J; junction bases unmatched: 12. This CDR3 is built from 14 residues. Germline V lookup: CDR1 LNHDA, CDR2 SQIVND (reference sequence). Here immunoSEQ multiplex PCR was the method, and the copy in TCRdb shows in-frame clones only, minus some. The table has about 320,000 clones, about 85% seen once. Source material: PBMCs or T cells enriched from blood (not recorded which). The TCR originated in a woman aged 25-40 years who had recovered from COVID-19. The rearrangement joins TRBV19 to TRBJ1-2; 7 positions match TRBD1. CDR3 sequence (DNA): TGTGCCAGTAGCATCTCCAACTCCAGGGGGGGCTACACCTTC. Protein product: CASSISNSRGGYTF.